Below are 18 T cell receptor beta chains sequenced from a single sample in a study of T cells in localized non-small cell lung cancer. Some clones are missing from TCRdb's copy, which holds only in-frame ones; the method was immunoSEQ multiplex PCR. The sample has 1,400 or so clones, roughly 33% seen once. Sequenced here: normal lung tissue next to the tumor, sampled before any cancer treatment. These receptor sequences come from a man between 40 and 75 years old with stage I lung adenocarcinoma.

The gene calls are TRBV6-8 and TRBJ2-7, with TRBD1 identical over 7 bases. The germline V gene has CDR1 MNHGY and CDR2 SAAAGT. The CDR3 runs 15 residues. The trim removed 5 bases at V and 3 bases at J, leaving 10 bases unmatched. The CDR3 here is CASSPPTGRSYEQYF. In nucleotides, the CDR3 is TGTGCCAGCAGTCCCCCGACAGGGAGAAGCTACGAGCAGTACTTC.

The genes are TRBV11-1 and TRBJ1-3; possible D gene TRBD1, 5 bases. Between the trimmed V and J ends, which lost 0 bases and 4 bases, there was a span of 10 bases. Germline V gene data show CDR1 as SGHAT and CDR2 as FQDESV (reference sequence). There are 15 residues in the CDR3. Written as DNA, the CDR3 is TGTGCCAGCAGCTTAGCCGGACATGCCGGAAACACCATATATTTT. This translates into CASSLAGHAGNTIYF.

By sample fraction, this clone is medium-sized. The chain has TRBV2 and TRBJ1-2, with 7 bases lining up with TRBD1. The CDR3 runs to 16 residues. Germline CDR1 reads SNHLY; CDR2 reads FYNNEI. Germline trimming cut 5 bases from V and 5 bases from J; bases unmatched to any gene: 14. The CDR3 spells CASSWEGGGARYGYTF. The CDR3 DNA sequence: TGTGCCAGCAGTTGGGAAGGAGGGGGCGCGCGGTATGGCTACACCTTC.

V usage is TRBV6-1 and J usage is TRBJ2-3; 9 nucleotides line up with TRBD1. In germline, CDR1 is MNHNS, CDR2 SASEGT. The V and J ends lost 0 bases and 4 bases, in that order; junction bases with no gene match: 5. The CDR3 spans 16 residues. CDR3 in DNA: TGTGCCAGCAGTGAAGCACCGACAGGGGGATCAGATACGCAGTATTTT. It codes for CASSEAPTGGSDTQYF.

This clone was counted only a few times. This chain joins TRBV9 and TRBJ2-2, with D maybe TRBD1 (6 bases). The ends were cut back, 0 bases at V and 7 bases at J, with 13 bases in the middle. This CDR3 region has 15 residues. Germline CDR1 SGDLS, CDR2 YYNGEE. CDR3 sequence (DNA): TGTGCCAGCAGCGTAGAGCCAGGGGATGGCGGGGAGCTGTTTTTT. Translated: CASSVEPGDGGELFF.

The chain carries TRBV19 and TRBJ1-1; TRBD1 might be the D (5 bases). V lost 6 bases and J 1 base, leaving 12 bases between the germline ends. CDR1 and CDR2 from the germline V gene are LNHDA and SQIVND (reference sequence). The CDR3 covers 14 residues. CDR3 nucleotides: TGTGCCAGTAGCTCGGGACGGGAGAACACTGAAGCTTTCTTT. Translation gives CASSSGRENTEAFF.

V is TRBV19 and J is TRBJ2-5; no firm D call. The germline V gene encodes CDR1 LNHDA and CDR2 SQIVND (reference sequence). V dropped 3 bases and J dropped 4 bases, with 9 bases sitting between them. The CDR3 runs 13 residues. CDR3 protein: CASSMSILETQYF. In nucleotides, the CDR3 is TGTGCCAGTAGTATGTCTATCCTAGAGACCCAGTACTTC.

This clone was picked up a small number of times. This chain links TRBV9 with TRBJ2-1, with 8 bases fitting TRBD2. Unmatched junction bases numbered 2, after V lost 4 bases and J lost 2 bases. This CDR3 has 14 residues. Looked up from germline, CDR1 is SGDLS and CDR2 is YYNGEE. The CDR3 nucleotides read TGTGCCAGCAGCCCGGGAGGGGCCTACAATGAGCAGTTCTTC. Translation gives CASSPGGAYNEQFF.

The rearrangement uses TRBV5-1 and TRBJ1-4; no firm D call. V dropped 3 bases and J dropped 8 bases, with 17 bases sitting between them. The CDR3 sequence is 15 residues long. Germline V CDR1 and CDR2: SGHRS, YFSETQ. CDR3 residues: CASSWGEGVGEKLFF. For the CDR3, the DNA is TGCGCCAGCAGCTGGGGAGAGGGAGTCGGCGAAAAACTGTTTTTT.

V is TRBV6-8 and J is TRBJ2-7; weak D call: TRBD1 (6 bases). The germline V gene encodes CDR1 MNHGY and CDR2 SAAAGT. Trimming cost V 6 bases and J 5 bases, with 14 bases left between them. The CDR3 runs 13 residues. The CDR3 DNA is TGTGCCAGCAGCTTACTACAGGGCAACGAGCAGTACTTC. Translating gives CASSLLQGNEQYF.

This clone is large (0.1 to 1%) in the sample. The chain has TRBV9 and TRBJ2-2; unclear D gene. The CDR3 is 14 amino acids. Germline assignment: CDR1 SGDLS and CDR2 YYNGEE. The ends were cut back, 1 base at V and 0 bases at J, with 4 bases in the middle. CDR3 region: CASSVYANTGELFF. The CDR3 nucleotides read TGTGCCAGCAGCGTATACGCGAACACCGGGGAGCTGTTTTTT.

This chain joins TRBV28 and TRBJ2-7; tentatively, D is TRBD1 (5 bases). V shed 10 bases and J shed 2 bases, with 12 bases lying between them. This CDR3 is built from 12 residues. The germline CDR1 and CDR2 sequences are MDHEN and SYDVKM. The CDR3 DNA reads TGTGCCACACAGGCCTCCCCCTACGAGCAGTACTTC. This sequence encodes CATQASPYEQYF.

In this sample, this clone turned up a few times. The chain carries TRBV4-1 and TRBJ1-3; D gene uncertain. Between the trimmed V and J ends, which lost 6 bases and 4 bases, there was a span of 19 bases. The CDR3 has 16 residues. Per germline, CDR1 MGHRA and CDR2 YSYEKL. As DNA, the CDR3 is TGCGCCAGCAGTTTAGCGGTCGGCGGGTCGGGAAACACCATATATTTT. Residues: CASSLAVGGSGNTIYF.

This clone turned up a few times. The genes are TRBV25-1 and TRBJ2-2; D is uncertain. Germline lookup yields CDR1 MGHDK and CDR2 SYGVNS. The CDR3 runs to 16 residues. V dropped 6 bases and J dropped 3 bases, with 17 bases sitting between them. Here the CDR3 reads CASSPPGVAYTGELFF. CDR3 DNA: TGTGCCAGCAGCCCGCCTGGAGTGGCGTACACCGGGGAGCTGTTTTTT.

This sequence joins TRBV25-1 and TRBJ1-1; the D is unclear. CDR1 is MGHDK, CDR2 SYGVNS, per germline. The CDR3 contains 14 residues. Trimming left V 4 bases short and J 6 bases short, with 15 bases between. The CDR3 spells CASSAEGGRSEAFF. CDR3 DNA sequence: TGTGCCAGCAGTGCCGAGGGTGGACGCTCTGAAGCTTTCTTT.

J is TRBJ1-1 and V is TRBV7-6, with a weak D call TRBD1 (5 bases). Germline V gene data show CDR1 as SGHVS and CDR2 as FNYEAQ. V was cut by 9 bases and J by 1 base, with 18 bases left in between. The length of the CDR3 is 15 residues. The CDR3 DNA sequence: TGTGCCAGTCAATACATGGGGGTGCAGAACACTGAAGCTTTCTTT. Translating gives CASQYMGVQNTEAFF.

The rearrangement joins TRBV6-8 to TRBJ2-3; 9 bases are a match to TRBD1. This CDR3 spans 14 amino acids. Looked up from germline, CDR1 is MNHGY and CDR2 is SAAAGT. V gave up 5 bases and J gave up 6 bases; unmatched junction bases: 6. For the CDR3, the DNA is TGTGCCAGCAGTCCCGGACAGGGGCCTGATACGCAGTATTTT. Translating gives CASSPGQGPDTQYF.

This clone showed up just a few times. The gene calls are TRBV28 and TRBJ2-1; D unresolved. V was cut by 2 bases and J by 6 bases, with 17 bases left in between. This CDR3 is built from 16 residues. Germline-derived CDR1 and CDR2 are MDHEN and SYDVKM. This chain's CDR3 is CASSLPHLGIGNEQFF. CDR3 nucleotides: TGTGCCAGCAGTTTACCCCACTTAGGGATCGGCAATGAGCAGTTCTTC.